The rows below give T cell receptor beta chains drawn from one sample of a study of blood T cells in healthy people across ages. TCRdb passed the 5' RACE reads through MiXCR, listing each CDR3 protein once. This table has hundreds of thousands of distinct CDR3 sequences, around 45% appearing once. Sequencing was done on a sample of blood. These receptors all stem from a woman in her sixties or seventies in good health. Each CDR3 is given with its conserved first and last residue. A D gene is named only where the DNA matches it firmly. Clone size appears in some rows only: once, few, many, or a class for an expanded clone.

j_gene | len | abundance | v_gene | d_gene | CDR3aa
TRBJ2-7 | 15 | NA | TRBV6-6 | NA | CASKPGARGRYEQYF
TRBJ2-3 | 17 | NA | TRBV3-1 | TRBD2 | CASSRQTGTSGRDTQYF
TRBJ1-5 | 12 | few | TRBV12-3/TRBV12-4 | NA | CASSRHPQPQHF
TRBJ2-3 | 16 | NA | TRBV4-3 | TRBD2 | CASSRALAGVADTQYF
TRBJ1-4 | 11 | NA | TRBV28 | NA | CASRSRSVMFF
TRBJ2-2 | 16 | NA | TRBV7-6 | TRBD2 | CASSPWTSGNTGELFF
TRBJ1-4 | 15 | once | TRBV12-3/TRBV12-4 | NA | CASSRPGSTNERLFF
TRBJ2-5 | 15 | NA | TRBV4-1 | NA | CASSHEKDGRETQYF
TRBJ2-3 | 14 | NA | TRBV29-1 | NA | CSGGRGPGADTQYF
TRBJ2-2 | 13 | once | TRBV29-1 | TRBD1 | CSVPTQGAGELFF
TRBJ2-7 | 16 | once | TRBV6-5 | TRBD1 | CASSVSSGTGSYEQYF
NA | 16 | NA | TRBV7-9 | TRBD1 | CASLTDRGGSYNEQYF
TRBJ2-5 | 14 | few | TRBV5-1 | TRBD2 | CASSFSGGQETQYF
TRBJ1-2 | 18 | NA | TRBV20-1 | NA | CSARIRMEKRAWNYGYTF
TRBJ1-2 | 14 | NA | TRBV6-5 | TRBD1 | CASSRTGVDYGYTF
NA | 15 | NA | TRBV6-6 | TRBD1 | CASSYGGQETYEQYF
TRBJ2-7 | 16 | NA | TRBV10-3 | TRBD2 | CAISEGLAGVNYEQYF
TRBJ2-7 | 16 | few | TRBV25-1 | TRBD1 | CASRPSGTGGDDEQYF
TRBJ1-2 | 14 | NA | TRBV20-1 | NA | CSARLARGDYGYTF
TRBJ1-2 | 15 | NA | TRBV7-6 | NA | CASSLARGGMSGYTF
TRBJ1-6 | 13 | few | TRBV7-2 | NA | CASSLAKNSPLHF
TRBJ2-1 | 15 | few | TRBV5-1 | NA | CASSLAQSAYNEQFF
TRBJ2-1 | 15 | NA | TRBV15 | TRBD2 | CATSTRLAGPNEQFF
TRBJ2-5 | 15 | NA | TRBV11-2 | NA | CASSVGPRGDNEQYF
TRBJ2-4 | 16 | NA | TRBV5-1 | TRBD1 | CASRASTGGGKNIQYF
TRBJ2-1 | 15 | NA | TRBV6-1 | TRBD2 | CASRRTSGREETQFF
TRBJ2-7 | 16 | NA | TRBV4-3 | NA | CASSQVQGGGSYEQYF
TRBJ1-6 | 13 | few | TRBV28 | NA | CASSLRQNSPLHF
TRBJ2-3 | 16 | NA | TRBV4-3 | TRBD1 | CASSQGTGGVSDTQYF
TRBJ2-7 | 15 | NA | TRBV6-5 | NA | CASSSSGGPTYEQYF
NA | 14 | NA | TRBV27 | TRBD2 | CASSITSGRETQYF
TRBJ2-5 | 17 | few | TRBV3-1 | TRBD2 | CASSPIYGTSGQETQYF
TRBJ2-4 | 19 | few | TRBV14 | TRBD2 | CASSLRTSGRGMTKNIQYF
TRBJ2-3 | 13 | NA | TRBV29-1 | TRBD2 | CSVDKLAGDTQYF